The T cell receptor beta chain described here comes from a study of chemoradiotherapy in HPV16-positive cancers (dated by TCRdb to 2021 to 2024). Describing the broader study: Functional T-cell assays on cells from two HPV16-positive patients defined candidate HPV-specific T-cell clones and common TCR motifs. The study set out to ask whether T-cell immunity against the HPV oncoproteins E6 and E7 changes over the course of chemoradiotherapy and whether that immunity affects survival. The candidate HPV-specific TCRs and motifs were subsequently tracked in TCR repertoires obtained from roughly 78 patients with HPV-related cancers. The research as a whole found: Expansion of candidate HPV-specific clones and E7-related TCR motifs was observed in the tumor microenvironment during treatment, whereas no such expansion was observed for non-HPV-specific T cells. Among HPV16-positive patients, expansion of HPV-responsive T cells during chemoradiotherapy was associated with better recurrence-free survival. Only two HPV16-positive patients were used to derive the functional definition of HPV-specific T cells, and the survival association was reported for HPV16-positive patients.

The library relied on the immunoSEQ multiplex PCR assay. Held by TCRdb, this immuneACCESS table contains in-frame sequences only and omits some clones. Under half of the omission traces to an unresolved V gene where checked; the cause of the rest is unknown. The sample yields 25,000 to 35,000 clones; about 91% were counted once. The ten largest clones capture about 20% of the sample. CDR1 is given as SEHNR and CDR2 as FQNEAQ, both from the germline V gene (reference sequence). The CDR3 covers 12 residues, taking in both the cysteine and the phenylalanine. Only CDR3 DNA is held: 36 bases, read in frame from base 1. Repertoires were sampled repeatedly over the course of chemoradiotherapy, so clonal expansion could be followed in the tumor microenvironment. Notes on this clone: Its target antigen remains unknown. No quality values exist for individual bases; no much larger clone is one base distant.

This receptor was taken from a human donor with HPV-associated anogenital cancer. The chain links TRBV7-9 with TRBJ2-5; no D gene call is confident. The J call is doubtful: the DNA matches TRBJ2-7 better. The specimen was blood, collected from a patient who underwent chemoradiotherapy. The CDR3 region: CASTGGDYEQYF. The DNA sequence is TGTGCCAGCACGGGCGGAGACTACGAGCAGTACTTC.